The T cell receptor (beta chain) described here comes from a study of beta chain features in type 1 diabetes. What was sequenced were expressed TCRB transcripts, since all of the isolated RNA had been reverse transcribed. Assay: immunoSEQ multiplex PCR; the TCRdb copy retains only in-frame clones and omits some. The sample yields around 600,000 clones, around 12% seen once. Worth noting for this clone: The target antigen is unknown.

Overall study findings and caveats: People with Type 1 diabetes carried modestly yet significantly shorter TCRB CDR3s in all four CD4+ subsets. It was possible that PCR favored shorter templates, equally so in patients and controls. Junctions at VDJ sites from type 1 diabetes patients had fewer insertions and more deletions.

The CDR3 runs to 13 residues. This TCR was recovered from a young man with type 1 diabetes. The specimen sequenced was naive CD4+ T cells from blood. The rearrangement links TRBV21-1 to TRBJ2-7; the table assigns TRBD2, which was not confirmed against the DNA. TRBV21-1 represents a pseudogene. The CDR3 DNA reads TGTGCCAGCAGCAAGAATACCTACCACGAGCAGTACTTC. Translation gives CASSKNTYHEQYF.